The following is a TCR beta chain sequence with its context. The antigen is not known. The CDR3 is made up of 14 amino acids. Germline assignment: CDR1 MNHEY and CDR2 SVGAGI. Trimming took off 2 bases at V and 1 base at J, with 7 bases between the two ends. This sample stems from a study of blood T cells in healthy people across ages. Study-level results: Unknown CMV status may confound age-related changes in expanded clones.

Primed by a sample-barcoded 5' primer and a J-beta primer mix, a second PCR proceeded for about 7 to 11 cycles. One entry per CDR3 protein, called by TCRdb with MiXCR from the 5' RACE reads. The sample holds about a million distinct CDR3 sequences, around 48% seen once. This sequence joins TRBV6-5 and TRBJ2-3, with unresolved D. The sequenced material came from blood. This sequence originates from a man aged 25-40 years in good health. The CDR3 is CASSYVGGTDTQYF. The CDR3 bases are TGTGCCAGCAGTTACGTTGGGGGCACAGATACGCAGTATTTT.